The present TCR beta chain was sequenced within a study of blood T cells in healthy people across ages. Each donor had approximately 10 milliliters of peripheral blood drawn. This clonotype was counted between two and nine times. Its target is not known. A second PCR of roughly 7 to 11 cycles used a sample-barcoded 5' primer and a J-beta primer mix. The template-switch adaptor, which had 12 random nucleotides, put a tag on each cDNA molecule. TCRdb re-called the 5' RACE reads with MiXCR, one entry per CDR3 protein. The table lists 1.5 million or so distinct CDR3 sequences, about 40% of them singletons, with 6.5% to 10% in the top ten. Germline CDR1 LGHNA, CDR2 YNFKEQ. Deletions cut 0 bases from V and 11 bases from J, with 9 bases between. The CDR3 covers 12 residues. Study-level findings and limits: TCR beta diversity tracked closely with naive T cell percentage. It was not possible, with unsorted PBMCs, to conclusively compare naive and antigen-experienced cells.

The sequence was collected from a woman aged 18-35 years in good health. The chain uses TRBV4-2 and TRBJ2-3; D remains ambiguous. The specimen sequenced was blood. The CDR3 coding sequence is TGTGCCAGCAGCCAAGATCAGGCTAGGCAGTATTTT. This sequence encodes CASSQDQARQYF.